This T cell receptor beta chain was captured by sequencing in a study of shared clonotypes between healthy human individuals. At the level of the study: Donors had three CD4 naive, three CD4 memory, two CD8 naive and one CD8 memory plate apiece.

Points on this clone: Its matching antigen is unknown.

The length of the CDR3 is 15 residues. Trimming removed 4 bases at V and 5 bases at J, with 19 bases between. The V gene's germline CDR1 is SGHRS and CDR2 YFSETQ. Assay used: immunoSEQ multiplex PCR; TCRdb lists only in-frame clones, some missing. In the table there are 2 million to 3 million clones, approximately 93% of which are singletons. Notes on the study in general: The expectation was that sequencing depth would affect clonotype sharing among donors. Despite large depth, rarefaction showed incomplete sorted-subset sequencing. With few donors, the genetic and exposure-history diversity represented was limited.

This receptor was taken from a man aged 18 to 30 in good health. Some clones in this sample may be carry-over from other donors' samples. V usage is TRBV5-1 and J usage is TRBJ2-7, with D perhaps TRBD1 (5 bases). The specimen sequenced was naive CD4+ T cells from PBMCs. Subset meaning: CD45RA+ positively selected. The CDR3: CASSPGQEDINEQYF. The CDR3 bases are TGCGCCAGCAGCCCCGGACAAGAGGATATCAACGAGCAGTACTTC.